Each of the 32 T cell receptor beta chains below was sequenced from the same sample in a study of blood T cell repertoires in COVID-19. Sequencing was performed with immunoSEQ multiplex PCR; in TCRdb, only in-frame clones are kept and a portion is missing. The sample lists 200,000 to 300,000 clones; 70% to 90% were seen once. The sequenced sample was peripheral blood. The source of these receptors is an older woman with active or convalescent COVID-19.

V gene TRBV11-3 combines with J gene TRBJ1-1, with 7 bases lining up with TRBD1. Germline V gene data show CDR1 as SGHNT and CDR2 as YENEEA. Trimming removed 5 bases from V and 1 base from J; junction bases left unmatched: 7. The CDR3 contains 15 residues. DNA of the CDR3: TGTGCCAGCAGCACAAGACAGGGCCGGAACACTGAAGCTTTCTTT. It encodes CASSTRQGRNTEAFF.

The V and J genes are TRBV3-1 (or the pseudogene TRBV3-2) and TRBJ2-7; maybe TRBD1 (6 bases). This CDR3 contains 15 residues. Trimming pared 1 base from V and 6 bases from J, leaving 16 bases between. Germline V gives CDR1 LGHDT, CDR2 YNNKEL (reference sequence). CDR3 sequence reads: CASSQGDRLIAEQYF. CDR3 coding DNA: TGTGCCAGCAGCCAAGGCGACAGGCTTATCGCCGAGCAGTACTTC.

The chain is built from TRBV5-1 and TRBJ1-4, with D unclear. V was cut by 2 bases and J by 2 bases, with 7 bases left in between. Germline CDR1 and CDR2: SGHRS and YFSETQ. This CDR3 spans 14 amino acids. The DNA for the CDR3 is TGCGCCAGCAGCTTTGCGGGGACTAATGAAAAACTGTTTTTT. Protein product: CASSFAGTNEKLFF.

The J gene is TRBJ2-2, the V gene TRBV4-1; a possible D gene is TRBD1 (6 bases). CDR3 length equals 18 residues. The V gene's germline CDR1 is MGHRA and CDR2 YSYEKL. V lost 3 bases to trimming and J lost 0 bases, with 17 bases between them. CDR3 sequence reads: CASSHRGWPTANTGELFF. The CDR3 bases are TGCGCCAGCAGCCATAGGGGGTGGCCGACCGCGAACACCGGGGAGCTGTTTTTT.

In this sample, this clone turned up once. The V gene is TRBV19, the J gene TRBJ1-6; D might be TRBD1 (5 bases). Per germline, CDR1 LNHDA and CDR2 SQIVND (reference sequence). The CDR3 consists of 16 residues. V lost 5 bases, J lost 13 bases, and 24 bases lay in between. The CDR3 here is CASSARLDTSEVPLHF. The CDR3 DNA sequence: TGTGCCAGTAGTGCTCGACTGGACACTTCAGAGGTCCCCCTCCACTTT.

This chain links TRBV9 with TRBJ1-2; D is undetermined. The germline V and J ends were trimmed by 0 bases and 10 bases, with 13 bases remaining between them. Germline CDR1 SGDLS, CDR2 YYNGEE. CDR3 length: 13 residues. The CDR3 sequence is CASSVGWEGLYTF. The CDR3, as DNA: TGTGCCAGCAGCGTAGGTTGGGAGGGTCTCTACACCTTC.

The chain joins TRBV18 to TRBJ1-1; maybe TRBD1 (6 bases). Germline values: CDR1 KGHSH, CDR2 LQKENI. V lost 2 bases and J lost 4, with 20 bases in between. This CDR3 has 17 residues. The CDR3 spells CASSPSLEADSTTEAFF. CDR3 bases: TGTGCCAGCTCACCAAGTTTGGAAGCGGACAGTACCACTGAAGCTTTCTTT.

The CDR3 sequence is CASSETGGIQPQHF. The CDR3 DNA sequence: TGTGCCAGCAGCGAGACAGGGGGAATTCAGCCCCAGCATTTT. The chain is built from TRBV2 and TRBJ1-5; the match to TRBD1 covers 9 bases. The CDR3 has 14 residues. J gave up 6 bases and V 6 bases, and 6 bases lay outside the gene matches. Germline V gene sequence: CDR1 SNHLY, CDR2 FYNNEI.

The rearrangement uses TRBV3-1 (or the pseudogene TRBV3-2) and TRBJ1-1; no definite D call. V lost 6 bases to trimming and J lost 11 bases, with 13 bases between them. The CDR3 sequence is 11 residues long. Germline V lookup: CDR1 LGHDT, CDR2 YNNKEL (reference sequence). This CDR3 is CASSLGTVAFF. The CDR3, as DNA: TGTGCCAGCAGTCTAGGCACCGTGGCTTTCTTT.

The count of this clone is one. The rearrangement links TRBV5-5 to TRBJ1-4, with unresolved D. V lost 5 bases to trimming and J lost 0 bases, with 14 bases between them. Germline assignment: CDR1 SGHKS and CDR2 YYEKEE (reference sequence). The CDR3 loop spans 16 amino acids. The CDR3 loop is CASSPSRATTNEKLFF. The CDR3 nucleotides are TGTGCCAGCAGTCCCTCGCGGGCCACAACTAATGAAAAACTGTTTTTT. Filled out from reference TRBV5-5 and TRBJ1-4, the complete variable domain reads DAGVTQSPTHLIKTRGQQVTLRCSPISGHKSVSWYQQVLGQGPQFIFQYYEKEERGRGNFPDRFSARQFPNYSSELNVNALLLGDSALYLCASSPSRATTNEKLFFGSGTQLSVL.

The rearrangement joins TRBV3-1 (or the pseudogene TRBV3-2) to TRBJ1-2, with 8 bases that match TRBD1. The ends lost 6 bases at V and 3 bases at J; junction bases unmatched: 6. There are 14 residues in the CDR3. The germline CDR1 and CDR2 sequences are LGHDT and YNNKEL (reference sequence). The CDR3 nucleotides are TGTGCCAGCAGGTTCCAGGACAGGGACTATGGCTACACCTTC. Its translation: CASRFQDRDYGYTF.

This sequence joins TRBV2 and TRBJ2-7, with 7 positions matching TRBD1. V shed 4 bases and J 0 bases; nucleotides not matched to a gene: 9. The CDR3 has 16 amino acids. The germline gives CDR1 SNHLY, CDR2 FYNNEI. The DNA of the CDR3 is TGTGCCAGCAGTGCCTCCGACAGGGCCAGCTCCTACGAGCAGTACTTC. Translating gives CASSASDRASSYEQYF.

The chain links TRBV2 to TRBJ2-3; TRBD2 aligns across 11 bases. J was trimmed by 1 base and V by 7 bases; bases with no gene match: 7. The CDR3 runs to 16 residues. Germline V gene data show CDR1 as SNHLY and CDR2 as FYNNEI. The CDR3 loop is CASMGLAVRGTDTQYF. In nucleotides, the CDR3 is TGTGCCAGCATGGGACTAGCGGTCCGGGGCACAGATACGCAGTATTTT.

CDR3 loop: CASSLDLLDTQYF. The CDR3 nucleotides read TGTGCCAGCAGCTTAGATCTATTAGATACGCAGTATTTT. V gene TRBV11-2 combines with J gene TRBJ2-3; unclear D gene. With 0 bases removed from V and 5 bases from J, the gap between germline ends came to 6 bases. Per germline, CDR1 SGHAT and CDR2 FQNNGV. This CDR3 contains 13 residues.

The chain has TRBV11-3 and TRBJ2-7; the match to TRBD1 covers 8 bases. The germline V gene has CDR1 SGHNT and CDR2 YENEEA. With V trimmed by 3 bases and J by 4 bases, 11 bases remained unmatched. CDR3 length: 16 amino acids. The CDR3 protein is CASSLELGRGQYEQYF. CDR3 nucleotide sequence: TGTGCCAGCAGCTTGGAGTTGGGCAGGGGGCAATACGAGCAGTACTTC.

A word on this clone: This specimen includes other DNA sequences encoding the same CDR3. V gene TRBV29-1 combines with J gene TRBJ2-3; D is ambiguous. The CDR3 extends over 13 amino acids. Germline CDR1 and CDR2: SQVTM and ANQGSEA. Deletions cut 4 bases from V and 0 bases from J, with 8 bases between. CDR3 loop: CSVGEASTDTQYF. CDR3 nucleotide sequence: TGCAGCGTTGGCGAGGCTAGCACAGATACGCAGTATTTT.

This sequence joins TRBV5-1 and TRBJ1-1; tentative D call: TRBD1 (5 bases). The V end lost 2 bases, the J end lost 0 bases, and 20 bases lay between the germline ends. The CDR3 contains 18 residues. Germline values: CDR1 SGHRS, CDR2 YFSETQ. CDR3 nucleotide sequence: TGCGCCAGCAGCTTCTTACCTACTCGGGGGGATTTGAACACTGAAGCTTTCTTT. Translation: CASSFLPTRGDLNTEAFF.

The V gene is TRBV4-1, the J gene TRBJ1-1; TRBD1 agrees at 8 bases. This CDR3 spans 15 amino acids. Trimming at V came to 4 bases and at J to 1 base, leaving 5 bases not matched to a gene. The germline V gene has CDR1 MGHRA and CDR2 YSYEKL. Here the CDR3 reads CASSRYGQGNTEAFF. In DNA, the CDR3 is TGCGCCAGCAGCCGGTACGGACAGGGGAACACTGAAGCTTTCTTT.

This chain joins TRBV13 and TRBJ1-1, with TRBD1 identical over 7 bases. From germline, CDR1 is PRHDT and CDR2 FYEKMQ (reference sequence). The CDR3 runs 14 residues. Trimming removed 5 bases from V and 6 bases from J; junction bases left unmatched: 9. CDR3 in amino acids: CASSRYRDSPEAFF. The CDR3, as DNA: TGTGCCAGCAGCCGATACAGGGACAGCCCTGAAGCTTTCTTT.

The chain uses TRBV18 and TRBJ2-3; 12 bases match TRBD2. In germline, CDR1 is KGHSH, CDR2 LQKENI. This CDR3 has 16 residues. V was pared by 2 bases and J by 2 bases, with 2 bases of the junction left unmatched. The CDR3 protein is CASSPGLAGLTDTQYF. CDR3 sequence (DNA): TGTGCCAGCTCACCAGGACTAGCGGGACTCACAGATACGCAGTATTTT. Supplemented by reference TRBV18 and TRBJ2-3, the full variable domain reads NAGVMQNPRHLVRRRGQEARLRCSPMKGHSHVYWYRQLPEEGLKFMVYLQKENIIDESGMPKERFSAEFPKEGPSILRIQQVVRGDSAAYFCASSPGLAGLTDTQYFGPGTRLTVL.

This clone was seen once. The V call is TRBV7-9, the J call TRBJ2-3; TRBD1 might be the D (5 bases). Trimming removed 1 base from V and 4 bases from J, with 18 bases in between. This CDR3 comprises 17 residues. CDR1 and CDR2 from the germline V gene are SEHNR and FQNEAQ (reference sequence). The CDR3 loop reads CASSLEADRITSDTQYF. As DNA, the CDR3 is TGTGCCAGCAGCTTAGAGGCTGACAGAATTACCTCAGATACGCAGTATTTT.

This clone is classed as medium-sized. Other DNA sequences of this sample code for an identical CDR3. CDR3 sequence reads: CASSLGGGADTQYF. The DNA for the CDR3 is TGCGCCAGCAGCTTGGGAGGGGGGGCAGATACGCAGTATTTT. The V and J genes are TRBV5-1 and TRBJ2-3; a possible D gene is TRBD2 (7 bases). Trimming pared 0 bases from V and 4 bases from J, leaving 9 bases between. The CDR3 spans 14 residues. Germline V gives CDR1 SGHRS, CDR2 YFSETQ.

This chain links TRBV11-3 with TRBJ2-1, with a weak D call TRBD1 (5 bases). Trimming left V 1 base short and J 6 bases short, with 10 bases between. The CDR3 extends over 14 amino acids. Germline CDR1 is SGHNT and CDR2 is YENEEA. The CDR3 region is CASSLGWGPNEQFF. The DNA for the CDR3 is TGTGCCAGCAGCTTAGGGTGGGGCCCCAATGAGCAGTTCTTC.

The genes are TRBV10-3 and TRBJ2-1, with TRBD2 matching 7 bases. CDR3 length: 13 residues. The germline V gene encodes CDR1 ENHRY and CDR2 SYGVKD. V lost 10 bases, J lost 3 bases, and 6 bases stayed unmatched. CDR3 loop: CATASGDYNEQFF. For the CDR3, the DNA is TGTGCCACCGCAAGCGGGGACTACAATGAGCAGTTCTTC.

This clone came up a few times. CDR3 amino acids: CASSASVGPGYEQFF. The DNA for the CDR3 is TGTGCCAGCAGCGCCTCGGTCGGCCCGGGTTATGAGCAGTTCTTC. This chain uses TRBV11-2 with TRBJ2-1; D remains unclear. This CDR3 contains 15 residues. V gave up 5 bases and J gave up 8 bases, with 19 bases separating them. Germline values: CDR1 SGHAT, CDR2 FQNNGV.

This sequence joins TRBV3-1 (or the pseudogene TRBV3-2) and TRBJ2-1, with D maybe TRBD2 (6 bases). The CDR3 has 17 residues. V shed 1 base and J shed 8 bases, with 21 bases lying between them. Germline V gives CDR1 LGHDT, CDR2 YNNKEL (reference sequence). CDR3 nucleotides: TGTGCCAGCAGCCAAGGGTGGAGGGCAAAGCGAGACCATGAGCAGTTCTTC. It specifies CASSQGWRAKRDHEQFF.

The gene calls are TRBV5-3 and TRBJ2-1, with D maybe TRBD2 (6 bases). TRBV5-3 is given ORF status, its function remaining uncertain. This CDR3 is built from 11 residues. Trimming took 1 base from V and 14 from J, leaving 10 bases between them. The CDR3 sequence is CARSLPGGKFF. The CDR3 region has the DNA TGTGCCAGAAGCTTGCCCGGCGGGAAGTTCTTC.

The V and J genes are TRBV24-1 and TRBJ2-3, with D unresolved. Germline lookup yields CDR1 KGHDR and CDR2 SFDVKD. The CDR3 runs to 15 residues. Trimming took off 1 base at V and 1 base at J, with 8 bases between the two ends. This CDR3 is CATSDFGAGTDTQYF. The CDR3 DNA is TGTGCCACCAGTGATTTTGGTGCAGGCACAGATACGCAGTATTTT.

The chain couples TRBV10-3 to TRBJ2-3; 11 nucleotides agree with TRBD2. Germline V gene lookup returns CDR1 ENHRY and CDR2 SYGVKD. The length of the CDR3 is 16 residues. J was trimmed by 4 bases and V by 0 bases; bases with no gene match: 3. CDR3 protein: CAISESIAGGPDTQYF. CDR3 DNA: TGTGCCATCAGTGAGTCAATAGCGGGGGGGCCAGATACGCAGTATTTT.

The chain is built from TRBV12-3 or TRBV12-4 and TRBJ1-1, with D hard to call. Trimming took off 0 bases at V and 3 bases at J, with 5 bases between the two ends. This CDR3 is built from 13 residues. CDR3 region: CASSLAQYTEAFF. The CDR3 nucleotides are TGTGCCAGCAGTTTAGCGCAGTACACTGAAGCTTTCTTT.

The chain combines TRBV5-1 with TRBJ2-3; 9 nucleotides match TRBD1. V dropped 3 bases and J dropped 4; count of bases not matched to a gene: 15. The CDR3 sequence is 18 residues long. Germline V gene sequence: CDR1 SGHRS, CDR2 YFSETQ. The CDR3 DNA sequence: TGCGCCAGCAGCTCGTATAGGGGGACAGGGAGGCGTGCAGATACGCAGTATTTT. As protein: CASSSYRGTGRRADTQYF.

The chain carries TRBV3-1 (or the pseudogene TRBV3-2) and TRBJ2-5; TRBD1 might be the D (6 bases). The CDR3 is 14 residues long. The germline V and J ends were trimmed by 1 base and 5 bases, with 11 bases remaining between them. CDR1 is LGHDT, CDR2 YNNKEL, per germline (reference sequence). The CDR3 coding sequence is TGTGCCAGCAGCCAAGTATTCAGGGGTGAGACCCAGTACTTC. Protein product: CASSQVFRGETQYF.